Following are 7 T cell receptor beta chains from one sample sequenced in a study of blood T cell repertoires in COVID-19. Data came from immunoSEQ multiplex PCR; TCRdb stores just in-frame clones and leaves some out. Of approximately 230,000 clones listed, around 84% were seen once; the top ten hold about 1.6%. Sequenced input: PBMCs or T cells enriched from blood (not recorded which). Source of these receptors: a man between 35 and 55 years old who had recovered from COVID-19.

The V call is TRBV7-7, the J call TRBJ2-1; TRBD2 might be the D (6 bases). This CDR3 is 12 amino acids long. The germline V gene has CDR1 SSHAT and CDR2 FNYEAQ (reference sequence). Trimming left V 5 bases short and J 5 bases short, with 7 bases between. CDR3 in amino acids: CASSPGDNEQFF. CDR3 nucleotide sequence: TGTGCCAGCAGCCCGGGAGACAATGAGCAGTTCTTC.

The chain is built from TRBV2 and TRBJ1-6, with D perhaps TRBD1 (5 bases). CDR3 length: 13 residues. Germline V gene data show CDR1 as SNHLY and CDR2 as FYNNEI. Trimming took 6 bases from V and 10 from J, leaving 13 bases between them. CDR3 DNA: TGTGCCAGCAGCTACGGGGGAAACTCACCCCTCCACTTT. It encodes CASSYGGNSPLHF.

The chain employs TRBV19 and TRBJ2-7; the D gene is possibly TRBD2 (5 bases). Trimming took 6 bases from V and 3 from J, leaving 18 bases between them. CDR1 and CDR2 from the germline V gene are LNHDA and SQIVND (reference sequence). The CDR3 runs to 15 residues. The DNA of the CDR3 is TGTGCCAGTAGGGACTTCAGATGCTTCTGCTACGAGCAGTACTTC. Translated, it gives CASRDFRCFCYEQYF.

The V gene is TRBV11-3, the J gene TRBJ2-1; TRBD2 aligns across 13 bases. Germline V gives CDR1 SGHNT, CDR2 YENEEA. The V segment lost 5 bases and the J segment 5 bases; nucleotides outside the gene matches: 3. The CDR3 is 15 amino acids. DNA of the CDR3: TGTGCCAGCAGCCCACTAGCGGGGGGGGACAATGAGCAGTTCTTC. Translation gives CASSPLAGGDNEQFF.

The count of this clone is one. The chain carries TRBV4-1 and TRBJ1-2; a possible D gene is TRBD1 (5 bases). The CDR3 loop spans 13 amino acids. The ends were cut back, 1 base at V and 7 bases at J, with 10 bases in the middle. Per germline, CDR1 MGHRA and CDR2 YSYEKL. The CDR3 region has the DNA TGCGCCAGCAGCCAAGTCCCCAGGGTTGGCTACACCTTC. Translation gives CASSQVPRVGYTF.

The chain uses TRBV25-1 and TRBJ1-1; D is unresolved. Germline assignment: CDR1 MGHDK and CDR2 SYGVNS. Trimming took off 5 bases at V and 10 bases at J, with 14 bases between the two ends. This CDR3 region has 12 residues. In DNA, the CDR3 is TGTGCCAGCAGTCCGGGGTTTGGCGGAGCTTTCTTT. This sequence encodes CASSPGFGGAFF.

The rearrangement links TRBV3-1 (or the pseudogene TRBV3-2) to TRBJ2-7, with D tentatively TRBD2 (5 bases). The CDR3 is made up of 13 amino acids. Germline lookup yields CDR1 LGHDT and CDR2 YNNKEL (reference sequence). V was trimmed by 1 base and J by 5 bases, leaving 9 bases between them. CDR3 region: CASSQAGADEQYF. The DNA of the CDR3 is TGTGCCAGCAGCCAAGCCGGAGCGGACGAGCAGTACTTC.